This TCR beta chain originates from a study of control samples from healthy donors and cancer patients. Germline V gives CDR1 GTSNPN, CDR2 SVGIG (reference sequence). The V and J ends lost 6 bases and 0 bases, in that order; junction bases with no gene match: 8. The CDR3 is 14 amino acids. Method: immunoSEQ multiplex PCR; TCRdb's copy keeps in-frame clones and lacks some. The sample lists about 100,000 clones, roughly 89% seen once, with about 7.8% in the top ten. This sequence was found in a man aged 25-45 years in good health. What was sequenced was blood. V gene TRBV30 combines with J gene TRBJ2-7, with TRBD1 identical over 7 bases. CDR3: CACHLRDSSYEQYF. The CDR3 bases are TGTGCCTGCCATCTACGGGACAGCTCCTACGAGCAGTACTTC.